Sequencing of this TCR beta chain was carried out in a study of shared clonotypes between healthy human individuals. Details on this clone: What it binds is not known.

TCRdb's table, derived via immunoSEQ multiplex PCR, lists solely in-frame clones and lacks some. The table lists about 1.5 million clones, approximately 98% of them singletons. Broader study findings: Sharing across four donors was highest in naive CD4 (approximately 5%) and lowest in memory CD8 (0.4%). The diversity represented, both genetic and in exposure history, was limited by few donors.

This TCR came from a man younger than 45 in good health. Source material: naive CD4+ T cells sorted from blood. Subset of the sample: CD45RA+ positively selected.

CDR3 sequence reads: CASSFFGGRSTGELFF. The CDR3 bases are TGTGCCAGCAGCTTTTTCGGGGGGCGTAGCACCGGGGAGCTGTTTTTT. The chain couples TRBV7-8 to TRBJ2-2, with D perhaps TRBD2 (7 bases). V lost 3 bases and J 4 bases, leaving 15 bases between the germline ends. The CDR3 is made up of 16 amino acids. Germline V gives CDR1 SGHVS, CDR2 FQNEAQ.